The 8 T cell receptor beta chains below all came from one sample that was sequenced in a study of T cells in Graves' hyperthyroidism and ophthalmopathy. Amplification of TCR beta CDR3 regions used RNA as the template. The study used the HTBI primer set for a first-round RT-PCR of the TCR CDR3. TCRdb recomputed calls from the multiplex PCR reads with MiXCR, one row per CDR3 protein. The sample records around 420,000 distinct CDR3 sequences, about 15% being singletons. The sequencing input was blood. The receptors were sampled from a woman aged 18-29 years with Graves' hyperthyroidism.

This clonotype was seen at least ten times. The CDR3 DNA is TGTGCCAGCATTTCAGGAAACTACGAGCAGTACTTC. Protein sequence: CASISGNYEQYF. This chain connects TRBV2 to TRBJ2-7, with D hard to call. Per the germline V gene, CDR1 is SNHLY and CDR2 is FYNNEI. Trimming left V 7 bases short and J 3 bases short, with 10 bases between. This CDR3 spans 12 amino acids.

This clonotype was detected many times. V usage is TRBV6-1 and J usage is TRBJ1-6; D perhaps matches TRBD1 (5 bases). The germline V gene has CDR1 MNHNS and CDR2 SASEGT. This CDR3 comprises 17 residues. V was trimmed by 8 bases and J by 0 bases, leaving 17 bases between them. The CDR3 protein is CASGAWGVSSYNSPLHF. The CDR3 DNA reads as TGTGCCAGCGGAGCCTGGGGGGTGAGCTCCTATAATTCACCCCTCCACTTT.

This clonotype was seen many times. The rearrangement joins TRBV19 to TRBJ1-1, with D unresolved. The CDR3 is made up of 14 amino acids. Germline V gives CDR1 LNHDA, CDR2 SQIVND (reference sequence). V lost 3 bases to trimming and J lost 1 base, with 9 bases between them. CDR3 protein: CASSIGPQNTEAFF. CDR3 nucleotide sequence: TGTGCCAGTAGTATTGGGCCCCAGAACACTGAAGCTTTCTTT.

This clonotype was picked up a small number of times. The rearrangement joins TRBV5-4 to TRBJ2-5, with a tentative D call TRBD2 (5 bases). Germline CDR1 and CDR2: SGHNT and YYREEE (reference sequence). Trimming pared 2 bases from V and 2 bases from J, leaving 13 bases between. The CDR3 loop spans 15 amino acids. The CDR3 is CASSFIRGIQETQYF. The CDR3 coding sequence is TGTGCCAGCAGCTTTATCAGAGGGATTCAAGAGACCCAGTACTTC.

This clonotype was recorded many times. The V and J genes are TRBV20-1 and TRBJ1-1; possible D gene TRBD1, 5 bases. The CDR3 is made up of 15 amino acids. V was clipped by 0 bases and J by 11 bases, with 22 bases between them. Germline CDR1 DFQATT, CDR2 SNEGSKA (reference sequence). The CDR3 DNA follows: TGCAGTGCTAGAGATCTGATTCGTGGGGGGGGGTCTGCTTTCTTT. Amino acid sequence: CSARDLIRGGGSAFF.

This clonotype was counted many times. The J gene is TRBJ1-2, the V gene TRBV12-3 or TRBV12-4; the match to TRBD1 covers 7 bases. This CDR3 has 15 residues. V dropped 2 bases and J dropped 3; count of bases not matched to a gene: 6. The CDR3 coding sequence is TGTGCCAGCAGTTTATCCCAGGGGGACTACTATGGCTACACCTTC. Translating gives CASSLSQGDYYGYTF.

This clonotype was picked up many times. J is TRBJ1-2 and V is TRBV2, with D perhaps TRBD1 (6 bases). Trimming took 9 bases from V and 7 from J, leaving 18 bases between them. The CDR3 is made up of 13 amino acids. The germline V gene encodes CDR1 SNHLY and CDR2 FYNNEI. This CDR3 reads CAREDRTRGGYTF. In DNA, the CDR3 is TGTGCCAGAGAAGACAGGACCCGGGGTGGCTACACCTTC.

This clonotype was observed many times. The chain couples TRBV7-8 to TRBJ1-1; D might be TRBD1 (6 bases). CDR3 length equals 14 residues. The germline gives CDR1 SGHVS, CDR2 FQNEAQ. V lost 7 bases and J lost 3, with 15 bases in between. CDR3 sequence: CASTVGAGDTEAFF. As DNA, the CDR3 is TGTGCCAGCACTGTGGGGGCGGGGGACACTGAAGCTTTCTTT. Filled out from reference TRBV7-8 and TRBJ1-1, the complete variable domain reads GAGVSQSPRYKVAKRGQDVALRCDPISGHVSLFWYQQALGQGPEFLTYFQNEAQLDKSGLPSDRFFAERPEGSVSTLKIQRTQQEDSAVYLCASTVGAGDTEAFFGQGTRLTVV.